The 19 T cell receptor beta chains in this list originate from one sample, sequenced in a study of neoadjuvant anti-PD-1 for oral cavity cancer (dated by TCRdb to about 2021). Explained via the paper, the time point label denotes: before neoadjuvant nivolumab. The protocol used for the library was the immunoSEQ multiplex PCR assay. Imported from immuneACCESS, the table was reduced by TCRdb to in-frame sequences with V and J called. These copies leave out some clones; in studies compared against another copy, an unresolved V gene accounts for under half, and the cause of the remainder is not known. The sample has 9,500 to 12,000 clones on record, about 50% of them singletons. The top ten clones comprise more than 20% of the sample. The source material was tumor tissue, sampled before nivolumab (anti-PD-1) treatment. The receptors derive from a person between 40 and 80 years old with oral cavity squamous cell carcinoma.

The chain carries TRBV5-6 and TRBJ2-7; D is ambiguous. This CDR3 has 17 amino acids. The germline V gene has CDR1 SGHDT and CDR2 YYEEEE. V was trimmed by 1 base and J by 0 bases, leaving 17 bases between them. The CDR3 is CASSLLEWATSSYEQYF. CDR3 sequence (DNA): TGTGCCAGCAGCTTGTTAGAATGGGCCACCAGCTCCTACGAGCAGTACTTC.

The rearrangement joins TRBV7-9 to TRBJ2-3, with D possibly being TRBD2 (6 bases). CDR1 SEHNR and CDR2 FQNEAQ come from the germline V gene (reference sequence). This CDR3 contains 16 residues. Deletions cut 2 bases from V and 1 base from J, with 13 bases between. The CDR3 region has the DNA TGTGCCAGCAGCTTATCTCGTCGGGAGCGCACAGATACGCAGTATTTT. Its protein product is CASSLSRRERTDTQYF.

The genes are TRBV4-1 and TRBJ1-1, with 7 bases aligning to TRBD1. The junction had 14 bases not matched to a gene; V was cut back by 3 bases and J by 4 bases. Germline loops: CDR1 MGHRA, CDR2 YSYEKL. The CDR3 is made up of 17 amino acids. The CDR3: CASSHYTFRQGGTEAFF. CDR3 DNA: TGCGCCAGCAGCCACTACACTTTTAGACAGGGTGGCACTGAAGCTTTCTTT.

CDR3 loop: CASSEVGARTGELFF. DNA for the CDR3: TGTGCCAGCAGTGAAGTGGGCGCGAGGACCGGGGAGCTGTTTTTT. The V call is TRBV6-1, the J call TRBJ2-2; D not resolved. The CDR3 consists of 15 residues. V gave up 1 base and J gave up 5 bases, with 11 bases separating them. From germline, CDR1 is MNHNS and CDR2 SASEGT.

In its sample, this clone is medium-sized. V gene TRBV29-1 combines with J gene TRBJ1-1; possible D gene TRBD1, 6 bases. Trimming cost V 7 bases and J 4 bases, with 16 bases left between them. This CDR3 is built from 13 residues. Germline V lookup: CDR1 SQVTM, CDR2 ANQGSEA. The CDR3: CSAKTGGSTEAFF. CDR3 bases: TGCAGCGCCAAGACAGGAGGGAGCACTGAAGCTTTCTTT. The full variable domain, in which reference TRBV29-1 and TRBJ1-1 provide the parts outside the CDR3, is SAVISQKPSRDICQRGTSLTIQCQVDSQVTMMFWYRQQPGQSLTLIATANQGSEATYESGFVIDKFPISRPNLTFSTLTVSNMSPEDSSIYLCSAKTGGSTEAFFGQGTRLTVV.

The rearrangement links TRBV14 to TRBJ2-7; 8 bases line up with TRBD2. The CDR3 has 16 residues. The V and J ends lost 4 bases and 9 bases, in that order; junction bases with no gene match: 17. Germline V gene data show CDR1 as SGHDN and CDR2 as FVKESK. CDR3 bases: TGTGCCAGCAGCCTAAACCGGGGGGGCGAATCATCGAGGCAGTACTTC. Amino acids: CASSLNRGGESSRQYF.

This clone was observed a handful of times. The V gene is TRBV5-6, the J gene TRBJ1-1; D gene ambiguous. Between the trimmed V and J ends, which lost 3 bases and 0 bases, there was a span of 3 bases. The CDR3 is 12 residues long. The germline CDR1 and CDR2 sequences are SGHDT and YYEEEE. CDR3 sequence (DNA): TGTGCCAGCAGCTCCGTGAACACTGAAGCTTTCTTT. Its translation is CASSSVNTEAFF.

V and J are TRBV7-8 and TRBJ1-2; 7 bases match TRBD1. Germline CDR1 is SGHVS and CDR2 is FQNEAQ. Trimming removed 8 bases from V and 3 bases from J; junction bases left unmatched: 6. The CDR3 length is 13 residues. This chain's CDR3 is CASHDRVDYGYTF. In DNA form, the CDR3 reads TGTGCCAGCCATGACAGGGTAGACTATGGCTACACCTTC.

CDR3 protein: CASSPSAKGRYNTEAFF. The CDR3 DNA is TGTGCCAGTAGTCCATCGGCCAAGGGCCGATACAACACTGAAGCTTTCTTT. The J gene is TRBJ1-1, the V gene TRBV19; D is ambiguous. Trimming stripped 5 bases from V and 2 bases from J, with 21 bases between. This CDR3 contains 17 residues. Per the germline V gene, CDR1 is LNHDA and CDR2 is SQIVND (reference sequence).

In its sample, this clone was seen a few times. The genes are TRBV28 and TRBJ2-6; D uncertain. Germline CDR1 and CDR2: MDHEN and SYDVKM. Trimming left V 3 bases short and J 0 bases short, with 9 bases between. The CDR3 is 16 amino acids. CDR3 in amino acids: CASSFNAHSGANVLTF. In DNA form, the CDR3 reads TGTGCCAGCAGTTTTAATGCCCACTCTGGGGCCAACGTCCTGACTTTC. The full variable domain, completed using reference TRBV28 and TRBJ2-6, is DVKVTQSSRYLVKRTGEKVFLECVQDMDHENMFWYRQDPGLGLRLIYFSYDVKMKEKGDIPEGYSVSREKKERFSLILESASTNQTSMYLCASSFNAHSGANVLTFGAGSRLTVL.

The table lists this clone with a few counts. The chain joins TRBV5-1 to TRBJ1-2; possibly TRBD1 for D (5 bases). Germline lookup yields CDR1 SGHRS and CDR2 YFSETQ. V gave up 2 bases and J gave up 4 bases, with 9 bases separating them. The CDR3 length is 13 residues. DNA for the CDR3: TGCGCCAGCAGCTTAGCGGGGGGCTATGGCTACACCTTC. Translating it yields CASSLAGGYGYTF.

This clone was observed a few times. Here the CDR3 reads CATSPPGTGVQPQHF. The CDR3 region has the DNA TGTGCCACCAGCCCTCCCGGAACAGGGGTTCAGCCCCAGCATTTT. The chain uses TRBV15 and TRBJ1-5; the match to TRBD1 covers 7 bases. After removal of 5 bases from V and 6 bases from J, the junction contained 10 bases not matched to a gene. CDR3 length: 15 amino acids. Germline assignment: CDR1 LNHNV and CDR2 YYDKDF (reference sequence).

The CDR3 nucleotides are TGTGCCAGCAGCTTAGATTTCGACTATGGCTACACCTTC. As protein: CASSLDFDYGYTF. The chain carries TRBV7-2 and TRBJ1-2; D call uncertain. CDR1 is SGHTA and CDR2 is FQGNSA in the germline V gene. This CDR3 has 13 residues. Trimming took off 1 base at V and 3 bases at J, with 6 bases between the two ends.

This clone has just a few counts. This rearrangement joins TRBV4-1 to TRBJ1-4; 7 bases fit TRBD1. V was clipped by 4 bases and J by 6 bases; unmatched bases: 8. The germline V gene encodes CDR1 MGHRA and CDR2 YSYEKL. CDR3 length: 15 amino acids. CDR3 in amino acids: CASSPTPTGDEKLFF. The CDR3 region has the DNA TGCGCCAGCAGCCCCACGCCCACAGGGGATGAAAAACTGTTTTTT.

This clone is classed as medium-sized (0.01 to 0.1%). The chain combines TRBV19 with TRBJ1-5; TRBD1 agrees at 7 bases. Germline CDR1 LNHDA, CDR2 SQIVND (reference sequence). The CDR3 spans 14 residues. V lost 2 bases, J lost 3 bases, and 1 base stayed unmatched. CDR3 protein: CASSIQGDNQPQHF. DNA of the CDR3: TGTGCCAGTAGTATACAGGGGGACAATCAGCCCCAGCATTTT.

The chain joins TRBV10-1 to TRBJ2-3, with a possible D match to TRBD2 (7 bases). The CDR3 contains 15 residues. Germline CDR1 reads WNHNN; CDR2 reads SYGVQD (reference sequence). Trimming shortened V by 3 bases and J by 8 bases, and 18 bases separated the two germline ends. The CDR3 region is CASSDGSGARGTQYF. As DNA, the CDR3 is TGCGCCAGCAGTGATGGGAGCGGGGCCAGGGGTACGCAGTATTTT.

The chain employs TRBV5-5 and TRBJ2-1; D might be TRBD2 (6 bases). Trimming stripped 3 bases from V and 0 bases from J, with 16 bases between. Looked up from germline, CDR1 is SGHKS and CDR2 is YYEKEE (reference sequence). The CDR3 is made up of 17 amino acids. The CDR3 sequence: CASSSRAGMGSYNEQFF. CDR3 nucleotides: TGTGCCAGCAGCTCGAGGGCGGGGATGGGCTCCTACAATGAGCAGTTCTTC. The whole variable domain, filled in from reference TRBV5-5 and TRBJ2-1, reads DAGVTQSPTHLIKTRGQQVTLRCSPISGHKSVSWYQQVLGQGPQFIFQYYEKEERGRGNFPDRFSARQFPNYSSELNVNALLLGDSALYLCASSSRAGMGSYNEQFFGPGTRLTVL.

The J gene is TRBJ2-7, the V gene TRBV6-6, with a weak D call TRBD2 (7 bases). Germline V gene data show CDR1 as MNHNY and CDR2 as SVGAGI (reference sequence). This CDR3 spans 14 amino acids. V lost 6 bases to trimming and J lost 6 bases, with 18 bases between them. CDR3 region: CASSPRGAISEQYF. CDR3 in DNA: TGTGCCAGCAGCCCCCGGGGGGCCATATCCGAGCAGTACTTC.

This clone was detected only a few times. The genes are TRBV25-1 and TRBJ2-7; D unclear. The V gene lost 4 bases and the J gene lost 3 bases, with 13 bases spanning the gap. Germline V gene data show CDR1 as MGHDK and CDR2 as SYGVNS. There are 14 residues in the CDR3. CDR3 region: CASSVDFSDYEQYF. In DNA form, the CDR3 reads TGTGCCAGCAGTGTAGATTTCAGCGACTACGAGCAGTACTTC.